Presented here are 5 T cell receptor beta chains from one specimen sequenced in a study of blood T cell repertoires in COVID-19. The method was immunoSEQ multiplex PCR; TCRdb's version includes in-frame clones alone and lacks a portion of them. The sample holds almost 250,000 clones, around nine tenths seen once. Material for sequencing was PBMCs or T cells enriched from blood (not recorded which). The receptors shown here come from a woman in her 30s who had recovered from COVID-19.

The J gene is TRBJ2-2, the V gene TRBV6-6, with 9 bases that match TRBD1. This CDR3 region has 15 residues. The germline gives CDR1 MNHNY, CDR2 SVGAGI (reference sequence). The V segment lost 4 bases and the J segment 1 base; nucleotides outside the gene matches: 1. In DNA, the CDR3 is TGTGCCAGCAGTTTGACAGGGGGGAACACCGGGGAGCTGTTTTTT. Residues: CASSLTGGNTGELFF.

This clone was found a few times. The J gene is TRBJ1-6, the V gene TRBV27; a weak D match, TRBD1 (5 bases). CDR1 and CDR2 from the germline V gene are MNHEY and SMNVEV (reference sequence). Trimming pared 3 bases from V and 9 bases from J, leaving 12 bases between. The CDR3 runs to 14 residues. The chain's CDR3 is CASSFTGVSSPLHF. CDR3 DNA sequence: TGTGCCAGCAGTTTTACGGGGGTCAGTTCACCCCTCCACTTT.

This CDR3 reads CASSLEEEAGGPDVINEQFF. The CDR3 DNA sequence: TGTGCCAGCAGCTTAGAAGAAGAGGCGGGAGGGCCAGACGTGATCAATGAGCAGTTCTTC. The chain is built from TRBV11-3 and TRBJ2-1; 9 bases are a match to TRBD2. The CDR3 covers 20 residues. Germline V gene data show CDR1 as SGHNT and CDR2 as YENEEA. The junction had 18 bases not matched to a gene; V was cut back by 0 bases and J by 6 bases.

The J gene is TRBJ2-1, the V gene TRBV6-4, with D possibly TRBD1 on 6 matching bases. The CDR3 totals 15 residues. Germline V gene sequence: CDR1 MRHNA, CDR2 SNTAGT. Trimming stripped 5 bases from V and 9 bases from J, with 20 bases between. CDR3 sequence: CASSPQPSGAGEQFF. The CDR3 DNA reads TGTGCCAGCAGTCCCCAACCCTCAGGGGCAGGTGAGCAGTTCTTC.

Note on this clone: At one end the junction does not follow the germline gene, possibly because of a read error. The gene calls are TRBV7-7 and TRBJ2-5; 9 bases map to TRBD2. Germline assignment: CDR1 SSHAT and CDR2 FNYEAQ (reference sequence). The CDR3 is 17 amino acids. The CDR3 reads CASSLVRAGLADGTQYF. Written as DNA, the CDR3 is TGTGCTAGCAGCTTAGTAAGGGCGGGACTAGCTGACGGGACCCAGTACTTC.